This T cell receptor beta chain was captured in a study of blood T cell repertoires in COVID-19. Looking at the study overall: Acute and convalescent COVID-19 samples came from the United States, Italy and Spain. The analysed material was cDNA or gDNA that came from T cells, B-cell-depleted T cells, or PBMCs.

This CDR3 has 16 amino acids. Germline assignment: CDR1 LNHDA and CDR2 SQIVND (reference sequence). V shed 3 bases and J 1 base; nucleotides not matched to a gene: 4. This clone was seen once. Original processing methods: For nucleated cells, counts were estimated from reference gene primer amplification. TCRdb keeps only in-frame clones here, not all; method: immunoSEQ multiplex PCR. V, J and clone size derive from that table, while D and trimming were established from the DNA sequence. Among roughly 60,000 clones listed, about 80% were seen once. This clonotype was obtained from a man aged 55-75 years with acute or convalescent COVID-19. The chain couples TRBV19 to TRBJ1-5; TRBD1 matches at 9 bases. Material for sequencing was peripheral blood. The CDR3 protein is CASSIGQGMSNQPQHF. The CDR3 DNA reads TGTGCCAGTAGTATCGGACAGGGGATGAGCAATCAGCCCCAGCATTTT.